The present entry profiles one T cell receptor (beta chain) with its context. The target antigen is unknown. These data belong to a study of T cell responses to AZD1222 COVID-19 vaccine. Study findings and constraints: Among the donors, most were white British and more were female, and clonal diversity was possibly underestimated. The peak T cell response came first, and repertoires were sampled only after it. Spike-wide vaccine-associated CD4 TCRs dominated at 160-218 and 743-854. Spike-specific TCR depth and breadth grew after two AZD1222 doses.

The CDR3 runs to 15 residues. V dropped 7 bases and J dropped 8 bases, with 21 bases sitting between them. The germline V gene encodes CDR1 SGHNT and CDR2 YENEEA. Generated by immunoSEQ multiplex PCR, the TCRdb table keeps only in-frame clones and is missing some. The sample lists 150,000 or so clones, approximately 90% seen once, with about 3.8% in the top ten. This chain joins TRBV11-3 and TRBJ2-1, with D perhaps TRBD2 (6 bases). The sequencing here drew on peripheral blood, taken 28 days after the second AZD1222 dose. The receptor was derived from an adult who received the AZD1222 COVID-19 vaccine. In nucleotides, the CDR3 is TGTGCCAGCAACTCACAAGGAGGGTCCATCGATGAGCAGTTCTTC. Protein product: CASNSQGGSIDEQFF. Variable domain in full (rest from reference TRBV11-3 and TRBJ2-1): EAGVVQSPRYKIIEKKQPVAFWCNPISGHNTLYWYLQNLGQGPELLIRYENEEAVDDSQLPKDRFSAERLKGVDSTLKIQPAELGDSAVYLCASNSQGGSIDEQFFGPGTRLTVL.